The text below deals with one TCR beta chain. Its antigen is undetermined. The authors reverse transcribed all of the isolated RNA, so sequencing captured expressed TCRB transcripts. Data came from immunoSEQ multiplex PCR; TCRdb stores just in-frame clones and leaves some out. The sample gives about 130,000 clones, around 9% of which show up once; approximately 0.7% is in the top ten. Germline V gives CDR1 MDHEN, CDR2 SYDVKM. V gave up 3 bases and J gave up 1 base, with 3 bases separating them. The CDR3 sequence is 12 residues long. One heparinised blood draw averaging roughly 120 mL was given by each donor. This record belongs to a study of beta chain features in type 1 diabetes. Study results and limitations: The naive, central memory and Treg TCRB repertoires of patients appeared to be more similar to one another than those of healthy donors. Patients and controls would be equally affected if PCR favored shorter templates. The study found fewer insertions and more deletions at VDJ junctions in type 1 diabetes patients. TCRB CDR3 length was moderately but significantly reduced in all four CD4+ subsets of Type 1 diabetes patients.

The receptor was derived from a man aged 25 to 45 with type 1 diabetes. The chain carries TRBV28 and TRBJ1-2; unclear D gene. Material for sequencing was central memory CD4+ T cells from blood. The CDR3 here is CASSFRNYGYTF. For the CDR3, the DNA is TGTGCCAGCAGTTTCCGTAACTATGGCTACACCTTC.